The rows below give T cell receptor beta chains drawn from one sample of a study of cytomegalovirus exposure and HLA in healthy donors. Method: immunoSEQ multiplex PCR; TCRdb's copy keeps in-frame clones and lacks some. The sample yields 170,000 or so clones, 70% to 90% seen once. Sequencing used PBMCs. These receptor sequences come from a girl aged 5 to 17 in good health and CMV-seropositive. Both conserved end residues are part of each CDR3. D genes are given only for firm matches. Clone size is not always given. Where it is, it says once, few, many or a class for expanded clones.

cdr3_aa cdr3_nt d_call clone_size cdr3_length j_call v_call
CASRGNPAGYTF TGTGCCAGCAGGGGCAACCCGGCGGGCTACACCTTC . . 12 TRBJ1-2 TRBV2
CASRSGGATDTQYF TGTGCCAGCAGGAGCGGGGGGGCGACAGATACGCAGTATTTT TRBD2 once 14 TRBJ2-3 TRBV6-5
CASSRRGGAGANVLTF TGTGCCAGCAGCCGACGAGGGGGTGCTGGGGCCAACGTCCTGACTTTC . . 16 TRBJ2-6 TRBV2
CASATNDRDFNEQFF TGTGCCAGCGCCACCAATGACAGAGACTTCAATGAGCAGTTCTTC . . 15 TRBJ2-1 TRBV27
CASSRGDLAGQPQHF TGTGCCAGCAGCCGGGGGGACCTGGCGGGTCAGCCCCAGCATTTT . . 15 TRBJ1-5 TRBV6-5
CASGYTYEQYF TGTGCTAGTGGTTACACCTACGAGCAGTACTTC . . 11 TRBJ2-7 TRBV12-5
CASSTGGANEKLFF TGTGCCAGCAGTACAGGGGGCGCGAATGAAAAACTGTTTTTT TRBD1 . 14 TRBJ1-4 TRBV6-6
CASSFPGTGGHEQYF TGTGCCAGCAGCTTTCCCGGGACAGGGGGCCACGAGCAGTACTTC TRBD1 . 15 TRBJ2-7 TRBV7-2
CASSPTGTGGRSQETQYF TGTGCCAGCAGTCCGACCGGGACAGGGGGCCGAAGCCAAGAGACCCAGTACTTC TRBD1 . 18 TRBJ2-5 TRBV27
CASSLTGGLGEKLFF TGTGCCAGCAGCCTGACAGGGGGTTTGGGTGAAAAACTGTTTTTT TRBD1 . 15 TRBJ1-4 TRBV7-3
CSAIGTAGYTF TGCAGTGCTATTGGGACAGCTGGCTACACCTTC TRBD1 once 11 TRBJ1-2 TRBV20-1
CASGWAGGRPPYGYTF TGTGCCAGCGGATGGGCCGGGGGGCGTCCCCCGTATGGCTACACCTTC . . 16 TRBJ1-2 TRBV27
CSVTPRFGNTEAFF TGCAGCGTTACCCCACGATTCGGGAACACTGAAGCTTTCTTT . . 14 TRBJ1-1 TRBV29-1
CAWSELADTQYF TGTGCCTGGAGTGAACTAGCAGATACGCAGTATTTT . . 12 TRBJ2-3 TRBV30
CASSVGQIEYEQYF TGTGCCAGCAGCGTGGGACAGATAGAGTACGAGCAGTACTTC TRBD1 . 14 TRBJ2-7 TRBV7-2
CASSPVQETQYF TGTGCTAGCAGCCCAGTGCAAGAGACCCAGTACTTC . . 12 TRBJ2-5 TRBV7-7
CASSVSGGAGEQFF TGTGCCAGCAGCGTGAGCGGGGGGGCCGGTGAGCAGTTCTTC TRBD2 . 14 TRBJ2-1 TRBV9
CASSPMIIGQTYGYTF TGTGCCAGCAGCCCTATGATAATAGGACAGACCTATGGCTACACCTTC . . 16 TRBJ1-2 TRBV4-2
CASSGTGTTGELFF TGTGCCAGTTCCGGGACAGGGACCACCGGGGAGCTGTTTTTT TRBD1 few 14 TRBJ2-2 TRBV6-4
CASTADRVDTIYF TGTGCCAGCACCGCGGACAGGGTTGACACCATATATTTT TRBD1 . 13 TRBJ1-3 TRBV5-6